These 3 T cell receptor beta chains share one sample of origin, sequenced in a study of Ad26.COV2.S vaccination and SARS-CoV-2 variants. Here immunoSEQ multiplex PCR was the method, and the copy in TCRdb shows in-frame clones only, minus some. The sample includes about 180,000 clones, approximately 90% of them seen just once. The sequences come from peripheral blood, collected after recovery from COVID-19. The source is a human donor who had recovered from COVID-19.

The V call is TRBV7-2, the J call TRBJ1-2, with TRBD1 matching over 8 bases. J was trimmed by 8 bases and V by 5 bases; bases with no gene match: 13. The CDR3 runs 15 residues. Germline V gives CDR1 SGHTA, CDR2 FQGNSA. CDR3 nucleotide sequence: TGTGCCAGCAGCCTTCCCTCGGCAGGGGGCAAAGGCTACACCTTC. Its translation is CASSLPSAGGKGYTF.

This sequence joins TRBV19 and TRBJ2-7; TRBD1 agrees at 9 bases. Germline V gene lookup returns CDR1 LNHDA and CDR2 SQIVND (reference sequence). With V trimmed by 5 bases and J by 1 base, 9 bases remained unmatched. This CDR3 spans 16 amino acids. In DNA form, the CDR3 reads TGTGCCAGTAGTCCCAACCCGGGGACAGGGTCCTACGAGCAGTACTTC. It is translated as CASSPNPGTGSYEQYF.

The chain is built from TRBV2 and TRBJ2-1; unclear D gene. V gave up 7 bases and J gave up 7 bases, with 14 bases separating them. The CDR3 has 13 amino acids. Germline V gene data show CDR1 as SNHLY and CDR2 as FYNNEI. The CDR3 spells CASTKRPRNEQFF. The DNA for the CDR3 is TGTGCCAGCACGAAGCGTCCCAGGAATGAGCAGTTCTTC.